This T cell receptor (beta chain) was recovered during a study of T cells after yellow fever vaccination. General study results and limits: Although the secondary response was weaker, it peaked faster, at day 5 versus 15.

The CDR3 runs to 14 residues. Looked up from germline, CDR1 is SQVTM and CDR2 is ANQGSEA. Trimming stripped 3 bases from V and 2 bases from J, with 10 bases between. MiXCR, run by TCRdb on the 5' RACE reads, gives a single entry per CDR3 protein. Seen here are around 310,000 distinct CDR3 sequences, 3.6% observed once, and the top ten hold about 20%. This clonotype came up many times. Its antigen remains unidentified. Sequences were derived from PBMCs, sampled on the day of the yellow fever booster vaccination. The rearrangement links TRBV29-1 to TRBJ2-2, with a tentative D call TRBD1 (5 bases). The source of this sequence is a man aged 18 to 30 who received the YFV17D yellow fever vaccine. In nucleotides, the CDR3 is TGCAGCGTTGAGGGCAGGGATAACACCGGGGAGCTGTTTTTT. Its translation: CSVEGRDNTGELFF.